Listed below are T cell receptor beta chains from one sample, sequenced in a study of cytomegalovirus exposure and HLA in healthy donors. Measured with immunoSEQ multiplex PCR; TCRdb has only the in-frame clones, and not every one. The sample lists 150,000 to 200,000 clones; 81% were seen once. Sequencing was carried out using PBMCs. Source of these receptors: a man in his fifties in good health and CMV-seropositive. The CDR3 runs from the conserved cysteine through the conserved F or W. Each record gives: J gene, V gene, CDR3 length, D gene, clone size, CDR3 DNA, CDR3 protein. D genes are given only for firm matches. Only some rows state a clone size, as once, few, many or a class for expanded clones.

J: TRBJ1-2; V: TRBV15; length: 15; D: .; size: .; DNA: TGTGCCACCAGCAATTTCGACAGGAGTAACTATGGCTACACCTTC; CDR3: CATSNFDRSNYGYTF
J: TRBJ1-1; V: TRBV27; length: 14; D: .; size: .; DNA: TGTGCCAGCAGTTTATACAGGGCGAACACTGAAGCTTTCTTT; CDR3: CASSLYRANTEAFF
J: TRBJ2-7; V: TRBV27; length: 14; D: TRBD2; size: .; DNA: TGTGCCAGCAAAGAGCGACTAGCGGGTCCCGAGCAGTACTTC; CDR3: CASKERLAGPEQYF
J: TRBJ2-4; V: TRBV5-1; length: 14; D: .; size: .; DNA: TGCGCCAGCCGCCAGGATCCGCAATCAAACATTCAGTACTTC; CDR3: CASRQDPQSNIQYF
J: TRBJ1-3; V: TRBV5-1; length: 14; D: .; size: .; DNA: TGCGCCAGCAGCTCAGAATACTCTGGAAACACCATATATTTT; CDR3: CASSSEYSGNTIYF
J: TRBJ2-7; V: TRBV28; length: 15; D: TRBD2; size: .; DNA: TGTGCCAGCAGTTTCAGGACTAGCGGAAACTACGAGCAGTACTTC; CDR3: CASSFRTSGNYEQYF
J: TRBJ1-1; V: TRBV28; length: 14; D: TRBD1; size: .; DNA: TGTGCCAGCAAGACAGGGGGCACCTCTACTGAAGCTTTCTTT; CDR3: CASKTGGTSTEAFF
J: TRBJ2-7; V: TRBV9; length: 15; D: TRBD1; size: once; DNA: TGTGCCAGCAGCGGATCCGGGACAGGGGGCGTCGAGCAGTACTTC; CDR3: CASSGSGTGGVEQYF
J: TRBJ2-5; V: TRBV28; length: 13; D: .; size: .; DNA: TGTGCCAGCAGCCCGGACAGCCAAGAGACCCAGTACTTC; CDR3: CASSPDSQETQYF
J: TRBJ2-3; V: TRBV2; length: 14; D: .; size: .; DNA: TGTGCCAGCAGTGAACAGCTAGATCTAGATACGCAGTATTTT; CDR3: CASSEQLDLDTQYF
J: TRBJ2-7; V: TRBV11-1; length: 15; D: .; size: .; DNA: TGTGCCAGCAGCCGCGTTCCAGATGGACTCTACGAGCAGTACTTC; CDR3: CASSRVPDGLYEQYF
J: TRBJ1-4; V: TRBV11-2; length: 16; D: TRBD1; size: .; DNA: TGTGCCAGCAGCCAATTGGTCTGGGACAGTAATGAAAAACTGTTTTTT; CDR3: CASSQLVWDSNEKLFF
J: TRBJ1-6; V: TRBV5-6; length: 16; D: .; size: .; DNA: TGTGCCAGCAGCCCGGGTGTGAGCTCCTATAATTCACCCCTCCACTTT; CDR3: CASSPGVSSYNSPLHF
J: TRBJ1-3; V: TRBV11-2; length: 15; D: .; size: .; DNA: TGTGCCAGCAGCTTAGTTTTGGGACTCGGAAACACCATATATTTT; CDR3: CASSLVLGLGNTIYF
J: TRBJ2-3; V: TRBV27; length: 16; D: TRBD1; size: .; DNA: TGTGCCAGCAGTGGCGTTGACAGGGTAAACACAGATACGCAGTATTTT; CDR3: CASSGVDRVNTDTQYF
J: TRBJ1-4; V: TRBV4-1; length: 17; D: .; size: .; DNA: TGCGCCAGCAGCCAAGCCCTGCTTGGTTGGGAGAATGAAAAACTGTTTTTT; CDR3: CASSQALLGWENEKLFF
J: TRBJ2-3; V: TRBV28; length: 14; D: .; size: .; DNA: TGTGCCAGCAGTACCCCGACTTTCTCAGATACGCAGTATTTT; CDR3: CASSTPTFSDTQYF
J: TRBJ2-3; V: TRBV28; length: 15; D: TRBD1; size: .; DNA: TGTGCCAGCAGTTTGGACAGGGAAGGGTCTGATACGCAGTATTTT; CDR3: CASSLDREGSDTQYF
J: TRBJ2-4; V: TRBV19; length: 19; D: .; size: .; DNA: TGTGCCAGTAGTAGTTTGGAGACTAGTAGAGCCCAGGGTCGGAACATTCAGTACTTC; CDR3: CASSSLETSRAQGRNIQYF
J: TRBJ1-2; V: TRBV6-5; length: 13; D: TRBD1; size: .; DNA: TGTGCCAGCTCCGGGACAGCTAACTATGGCTACACCTTC; CDR3: CASSGTANYGYTF
J: TRBJ2-2; V: TRBV6-1; length: 14; D: .; size: .; DNA: TGTGCCAGCAGTGAAAAGACAGTTGCCGGGGAGCTGTTTTTT; CDR3: CASSEKTVAGELFF
J: TRBJ1-5; V: TRBV7-9; length: 13; D: .; size: .; DNA: TGTGCCAGCAGCTTGAGGGGCAATCAGCCCCAGCATTTT; CDR3: CASSLRGNQPQHF
J: TRBJ2-1; V: TRBV28; length: 12; D: .; size: .; DNA: TGTGCCAGCAGTTCGCGGGTCCGTGAGCAGTTCTTC; CDR3: CASSSRVREQFF
J: TRBJ1-4; V: TRBV18; length: 15; D: .; size: .; DNA: TGTGCCAGCTCAACCACACAGGGTTTGGATGAAAAACTGTTTTTT; CDR3: CASSTTQGLDEKLFF
J: TRBJ2-5; V: TRBV11-2; length: 16; D: TRBD2; size: few; DNA: TGTGCCAGCAGCTTTACGGGGGCGGGGGGGCGCGAGACCCAGTACTTC; CDR3: CASSFTGAGGRETQYF
J: TRBJ1-2; V: TRBV18; length: 13; D: .; size: .; DNA: TGTGCCAGCTCACCCCGGGACACAGATGGCTACACCTTC; CDR3: CASSPRDTDGYTF
J: TRBJ2-3; V: TRBV29-1; length: 14; D: TRBD2; size: .; DNA: TGCAGCGTTCGCCTAGCGGGAGGGACAGATACGCAGTATTTT; CDR3: CSVRLAGGTDTQYF
J: TRBJ2-2; V: TRBV9; length: 15; D: TRBD2; size: .; DNA: TGTGCCAGCACCGCAGCGGGGGGTAGGACCGGGGAGCTGTTTTTT; CDR3: CASTAAGGRTGELFF
J: TRBJ2-1; V: TRBV5-6; length: 14; D: .; size: .; DNA: TGTGCCAGCAGCTTGCGGTTTCGCGACAATGAGCAGTTCTTC; CDR3: CASSLRFRDNEQFF
J: TRBJ2-5; V: TRBV5-1; length: 17; D: TRBD2; size: .; DNA: TGCGCCAGCAGTCTCGGGACTAGCGGGGGCTCCTTCGAGACCCAGTACTTC; CDR3: CASSLGTSGGSFETQYF
J: TRBJ2-3; V: TRBV5-1; length: 14; D: TRBD1; size: .; DNA: TGCGCCAGCAGCCTCGGACAGGGAGCGGATACGCAGTATTTT; CDR3: CASSLGQGADTQYF
J: TRBJ1-2; V: TRBV5-1; length: 13; D: TRBD1; size: once; DNA: TGCGCCAGCAGCTCCGACTGGGACAGTGTCTACACCTTC; CDR3: CASSSDWDSVYTF
J: TRBJ2-2; V: TRBV5-1; length: 13; D: TRBD1; size: .; DNA: TGCGCCAGCAGCTCGACAGGGATCGGGGAGCTGTTTTTT; CDR3: CASSSTGIGELFF
J: TRBJ2-3; V: TRBV5-1; length: 14; D: TRBD2; size: .; DNA: TGCGCCAGCAGCCATGGACTAGATCAAGATACGCAGTATTTT; CDR3: CASSHGLDQDTQYF
J: TRBJ2-1; V: TRBV29-1; length: 16; D: TRBD1; size: once; DNA: TGCAGCGTTGAACCCTCGGGACAGGGGGCGAGAAATGAGCAGTTCTTC; CDR3: CSVEPSGQGARNEQFF
J: TRBJ2-3; V: TRBV18; length: 15; D: TRBD2; size: .; DNA: TGTGCCAGCTCACCCCTAGCGGGAGGCACAGATACGCAGTATTTT; CDR3: CASSPLAGGTDTQYF
J: TRBJ1-1; V: TRBV4-1; length: 17; D: TRBD1; size: once; DNA: TGCGCCAGCAGCCAAGCTTCCTGGACAGGGAGGAACACTGAAGCTTTCTTT; CDR3: CASSQASWTGRNTEAFF
J: TRBJ1-3; V: TRBV9; length: 15; D: .; size: .; DNA: TGTGCCAGCAGCGAGACAGATAGCTCTGGAAACACCATATATTTT; CDR3: CASSETDSSGNTIYF
J: TRBJ1-5; V: TRBV30; length: 14; D: .; size: once; DNA: TGTGCCTGGAGTTTCCGCGTTGACAATCAGCCCCAGCATTTT; CDR3: CAWSFRVDNQPQHF
J: TRBJ1-5; V: TRBV19; length: 13; D: .; size: .; DNA: TGTGCCAGTAGTATAGATCTTGTCCAGCCCCAGCATTTT; CDR3: CASSIDLVQPQHF
J: TRBJ2-1; V: TRBV30; length: 16; D: TRBD2; size: .; DNA: TGTGCCCGCTTCCCTGGCGGGGGGGCCTCCTACAATGAGCAGTTCTTC; CDR3: CARFPGGGASYNEQFF
J: TRBJ1-1; V: TRBV6-6; length: 13; D: .; size: .; DNA: TGTGCCAGCAGTTCCTCCGGGACAACCAAAGCTTTCTTT; CDR3: CASSSSGTTKAFF
J: TRBJ1-4; V: TRBV19; length: 15; D: TRBD1; size: .; DNA: TGTGCCAGTAGTGACACAGGGGCAACTAATGAAAAACTGTTTTTT; CDR3: CASSDTGATNEKLFF
J: TRBJ1-2; V: TRBV5-1; length: 15; D: TRBD1; size: .; DNA: TGCGCCAGCAGCTCACGGACAGGGGGGAACTATGGCTACACCTTC; CDR3: CASSSRTGGNYGYTF
J: TRBJ1-3; V: TRBV28; length: 14; D: TRBD1; size: .; DNA: TGTGCCAGCAGCGGGACAGGCTCTGGAAACACCATATATTTT; CDR3: CASSGTGSGNTIYF
J: TRBJ2-7; V: TRBV6-5; length: 14; D: TRBD2; size: .; DNA: TGTGCCACTTCCCGGGGGGGTAACTCCTACGAGCAGTACTTC; CDR3: CATSRGGNSYEQYF
J: TRBJ1-1; V: TRBV6-5; length: 13; D: TRBD1; size: once; DNA: TGTGCCAGCAAGGGACAGGGGGCTGGAAGAGCTTTCTTT; CDR3: CASKGQGAGRAFF
J: TRBJ2-7; V: TRBV7-6; length: 13; D: .; size: .; DNA: TGTGCCAGCAGCTTATCGGGTGCCTACGAGCAGTACTTC; CDR3: CASSLSGAYEQYF
J: TRBJ1-2; V: TRBV9; length: 12; D: TRBD1; size: .; DNA: TGTGCCAGCCAAAGGGCAGGGGGTGGCTACACCTTC; CDR3: CASQRAGGGYTF
J: TRBJ2-1; V: TRBV28; length: 16; D: TRBD2; size: .; DNA: TGTGCCAGCAGTACTAGCGGGAGGCACTCCTACAATGAGCAGTTCTTC; CDR3: CASSTSGRHSYNEQFF
J: TRBJ2-7; V: TRBV10-1; length: 14; D: TRBD1; size: .; DNA: TGCGCCAGCATGAAGGACAGGGCAGGAGACGAGCAGTACTTC; CDR3: CASMKDRAGDEQYF
J: TRBJ1-1; V: TRBV10-2; length: 14; D: .; size: few; DNA: TGCGCCAGCACCCCCGGGGGGGTGGGCACTGAAGCTTTCTTT; CDR3: CASTPGGVGTEAFF
J: TRBJ2-2; V: TRBV28; length: 14; D: .; size: .; DNA: TGTGCCAGCAGTTTGGGGGGACGCACCGGGGAGCTGTTTTTT; CDR3: CASSLGGRTGELFF
J: TRBJ1-1; V: TRBV6-1; length: 14; D: .; size: .; DNA: TGTGCAGAAGGAGGGGCCCTCATGAACACTGAAGCTTTCTTT; CDR3: CAEGGALMNTEAFF
J: TRBJ2-7; V: TRBV28; length: 13; D: .; size: .; DNA: TGTGCCAGCAAAGGCGGAGGGCGATACGAGCAGTACTTC; CDR3: CASKGGGRYEQYF
J: TRBJ2-7; V: TRBV6-5; length: 15; D: TRBD1; size: .; DNA: TGTGCCAGCAGGGGCCCGGGACAGGGAAATTACGAGCAGTACTTC; CDR3: CASRGPGQGNYEQYF
J: TRBJ1-1; V: TRBV5-1; length: 14; D: .; size: .; DNA: TGCGCCAGCAGGGGTACAGTTGCGGGGCCTGAAGCTTTCTTT; CDR3: CASRGTVAGPEAFF
J: TRBJ2-3; V: TRBV30; length: 13; D: .; size: .; DNA: TGTGCCTGGAGTGTACTAGACACCGGTACGCAGTATTTT; CDR3: CAWSVLDTGTQYF